One and the same sample provided the 2 T cell receptor beta chains below, sequenced in a study of hypomethylating agent response in myelodysplastic syndrome. Clones were sequenced by immunoSEQ multiplex PCR, and TCRdb holds only the in-frame ones, with some missing. Found here are over 3,500 clones, more than 65% of them singletons; the top ten hold 20% to 30%. This material consisted of bone marrow, taken before or after starting hypomethylating agent treatment for myelodysplastic syndrome (not recorded which). The receptors come from a human donor with myelodysplastic syndrome.

This clone was picked up a small number of times. The V call is TRBV5-1, the J call TRBJ2-7; 12 nucleotides agree with TRBD2. J gave up 2 bases and V 1 base, and 4 bases lay outside the gene matches. Germline lookup yields CDR1 SGHRS and CDR2 YFSETQ. The CDR3 is made up of 16 amino acids. The CDR3 is CASSLTLAGGTYEQYF. The CDR3, as DNA: TGCGCCAGCAGCTTGACACTAGCGGGGGGCACCTACGAGCAGTACTTC.

The V call is TRBV5-4, the J call TRBJ2-1, with TRBD1 identical over 10 bases. The CDR3 consists of 15 residues. Trimming at V came to 5 bases and at J to 2 bases, leaving 4 bases not matched to a gene. Germline loops: CDR1 SGHNT, CDR2 YYREEE (reference sequence). CDR3 loop: CASRWTGGAYNEQFF. The CDR3, as DNA: TGTGCCAGCAGATGGACAGGGGGAGCCTACAATGAGCAGTTCTTC.